The following is a TCR beta chain sequence with its context. What it recognizes is unknown. Donors had no recently reported acute infections or vaccinations and were HIV-negative. Without sorting, samples used about 90 million PBMCs for genomic DNA. This record belongs to a study of shared clonotypes between healthy human individuals. This CDR3 is built from 13 residues. V was pared by 2 bases and J by 2 bases, with 7 bases between. CDR1 MNHEY and CDR2 SVGAGI come from the germline V gene. The sequencing of unsorted PBMC DNA took place on ten immunoSEQ deep assay plates. Libraries were prepared by immunoSEQ multiplex PCR; TCRdb keeps only in-frame clonotypes and omits some of them. The table includes about 460,000 clones, around 77% detected once. Findings of the study overall: Represented genetic and exposure-history diversity was restricted by having few donors.

The sequence derives from a woman aged 40 to 50 in good health. Some clones in this sample may be carry-over from other donors' samples. The chain links TRBV6-5 to TRBJ2-7, with D possibly TRBD1 on 6 matching bases. Sequencing was carried out using PBMCs. The CDR3: CASSYRQAYEQYF. CDR3 in DNA: TGTGCCAGCAGTTACCGACAGGCCTACGAGCAGTACTTC.